This TCR beta chain is drawn from a study of breast tumors, draining lymph nodes, adjacent tissues. MiXCR, applied by TCRdb to the multiplex PCR reads, yields one record per CDR3 protein. The sample has 150,000 to 200,000 distinct CDR3 sequences; about 33% are singletons. V gave up 4 bases and J gave up 5 bases; unmatched junction bases: 7. The CDR3 loop spans 15 amino acids. The germline V gene has CDR1 KGHSH and CDR2 LQKENI. Axillary draining lymph nodes of breast cancer patients supplied the node samples. The source material was axillary lymph node tissue. The sequence came from a female donor with breast cancer. Some clones in this sample may be carry-over from other donors' samples. V is TRBV18 and J is TRBJ1-3; 8 bases line up with TRBD1. CDR3 sequence reads: CASSRSGGARNTIYF. In nucleotides, the CDR3 is TGTGCCAGCTCACGCTCAGGGGGCGCTAGAAACACCATATATTTT.